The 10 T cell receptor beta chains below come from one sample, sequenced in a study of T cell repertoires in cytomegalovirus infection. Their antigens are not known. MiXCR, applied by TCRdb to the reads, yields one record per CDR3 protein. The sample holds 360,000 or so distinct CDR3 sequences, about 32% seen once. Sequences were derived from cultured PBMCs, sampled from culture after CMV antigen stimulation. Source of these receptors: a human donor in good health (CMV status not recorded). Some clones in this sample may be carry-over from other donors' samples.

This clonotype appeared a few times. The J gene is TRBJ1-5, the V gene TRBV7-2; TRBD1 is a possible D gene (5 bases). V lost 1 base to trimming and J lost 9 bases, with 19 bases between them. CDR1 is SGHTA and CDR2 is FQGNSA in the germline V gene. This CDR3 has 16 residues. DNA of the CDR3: TGTGCCAGCAGCTTAGACGAGGGGACTCCCGGACGGCCCCAGCATTTT. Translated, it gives CASSLDEGTPGRPQHF.

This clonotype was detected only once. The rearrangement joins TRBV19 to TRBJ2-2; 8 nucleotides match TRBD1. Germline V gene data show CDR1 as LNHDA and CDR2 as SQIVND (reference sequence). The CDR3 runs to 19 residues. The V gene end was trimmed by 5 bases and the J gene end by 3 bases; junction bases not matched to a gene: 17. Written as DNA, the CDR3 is TGTGCCAGTAGTTCCCTCCTAATCCGGGACAGGTCCGACACCGGGGAGCTGTTTTTT. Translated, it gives CASSSLLIRDRSDTGELFF.

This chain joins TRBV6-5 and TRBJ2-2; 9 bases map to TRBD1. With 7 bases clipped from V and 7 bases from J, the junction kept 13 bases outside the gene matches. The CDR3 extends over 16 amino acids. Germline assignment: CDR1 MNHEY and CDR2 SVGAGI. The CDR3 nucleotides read TGTGCCAGCAAACGGAACCGGGGACAGGGTGTCGGGGAGCTGTTTTTT. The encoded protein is CASKRNRGQGVGELFF.

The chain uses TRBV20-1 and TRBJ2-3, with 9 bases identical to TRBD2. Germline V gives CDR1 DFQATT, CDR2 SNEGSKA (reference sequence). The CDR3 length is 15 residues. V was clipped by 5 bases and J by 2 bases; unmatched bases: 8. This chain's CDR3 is CSAPQAGGPTDTQYF. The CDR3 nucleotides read TGCAGTGCTCCACAAGCGGGAGGACCCACAGATACGCAGTATTTT.

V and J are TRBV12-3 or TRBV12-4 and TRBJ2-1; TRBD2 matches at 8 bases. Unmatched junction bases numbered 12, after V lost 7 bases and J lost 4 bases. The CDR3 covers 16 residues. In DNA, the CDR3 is TGTGCCAGCACCCTGGGGATTGCGGGGGGATACAATGAGCAGTTCTTC. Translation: CASTLGIAGGYNEQFF.

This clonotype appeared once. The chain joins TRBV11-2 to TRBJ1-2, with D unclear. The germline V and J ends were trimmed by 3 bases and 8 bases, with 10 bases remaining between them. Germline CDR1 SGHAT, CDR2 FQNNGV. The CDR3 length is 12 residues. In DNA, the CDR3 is TGTGCCAGCAGCTTGATTGTCGGGGGCTACACCTTC. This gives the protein CASSLIVGGYTF.

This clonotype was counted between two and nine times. The CDR3 bases are TGTGCCAGTAGTATAGTGCAGAACACTGAAGCTTTCTTT. This gives the protein CASSIVQNTEAFF. The rearrangement joins TRBV19 to TRBJ1-1; D is unresolved. The germline V gene has CDR1 LNHDA and CDR2 SQIVND (reference sequence). V was trimmed by 1 base and J by 1 base, leaving 4 bases between them. The CDR3 runs to 13 residues.

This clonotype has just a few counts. As DNA, the CDR3 is TGTGCCAGCAGTTACATGGGTACCGGGGAGCTGTTTTTT. Translation: CASSYMGTGELFF. This chain uses TRBV14 with TRBJ2-2; D remains unclear. Germline-derived CDR1 and CDR2 are SGHDN and FVKESK. The CDR3 has 13 residues. Between the trimmed V and J ends, which lost 6 bases and 5 bases, there was a span of 10 bases.

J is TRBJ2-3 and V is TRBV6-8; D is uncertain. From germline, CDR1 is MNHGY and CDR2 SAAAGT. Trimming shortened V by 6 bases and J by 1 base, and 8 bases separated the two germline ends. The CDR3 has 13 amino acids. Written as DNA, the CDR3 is TGTGCCAGCAGCCGCTTTGGCACAGATACGCAGTATTTT. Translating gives CASSRFGTDTQYF.

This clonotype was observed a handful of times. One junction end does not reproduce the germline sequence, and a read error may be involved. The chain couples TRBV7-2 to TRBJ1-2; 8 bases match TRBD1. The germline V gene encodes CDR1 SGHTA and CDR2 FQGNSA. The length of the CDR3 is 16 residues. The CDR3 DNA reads TGTGCCAGCAGCTCGACAGGGGCCCTAGCTAACTATGTCTACACCTTC. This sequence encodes CASSSTGALANYVYTF.